The 24 T cell receptor beta chains below all came from one sample that was sequenced in a study of blood T cell repertoires in COVID-19. The protocol was immunoSEQ multiplex PCR, while the TCRdb copy is restricted to in-frame clones and leaves out a portion. Among approximately 110,000 clones, about 90% were seen once, and the ten largest hold 0.88%. Sequencing was carried out using peripheral blood. Every receptor here comes from a woman between 45 and 60 years old with active or convalescent COVID-19.

In this sample, this clone turned up once. This chain connects TRBV13 to TRBJ2-7, with 7 bases lining up with TRBD1. Germline V gives CDR1 PRHDT, CDR2 FYEKMQ (reference sequence). The CDR3 extends over 12 amino acids. V was clipped by 5 bases and J by 6 bases; unmatched bases: 4. Here the CDR3 DNA reads TGTGCCAGCAGCCATACAGGGGCCGAGCAGTACTTC. This codes for CASSHTGAEQYF.

The V gene is TRBV5-4, the J gene TRBJ1-2, with 10 bases lining up with TRBD1. This CDR3 region has 15 residues. V lost 4 bases, J lost 5 bases, and 8 bases stayed unmatched. Per the germline V gene, CDR1 is SGHNT and CDR2 is YYREEE (reference sequence). The CDR3 DNA follows: TGTGCCAGCAGCCACGAGGGACAGGGGATTTATGGCTACACCTTC. Translated, it gives CASSHEGQGIYGYTF.

The rearrangement links TRBV27 to TRBJ2-3, with 11 bases that match TRBD1. The CDR3 covers 16 residues. V lost 5 bases and J lost 4; bases outside the gene matches: 8. Per germline, CDR1 MNHEY and CDR2 SMNVEV (reference sequence). The CDR3 coding sequence is TGTGCCAGCAGTACAGGACAGGGGGCGGTCGCAGATACGCAGTATTTT. This translates into CASSTGQGAVADTQYF.

This clone was picked up one time. The CDR3 sequence: CASSEGHYEQYF. The DNA of the CDR3 is TGTGCCAGCAGTGAAGGGCACTACGAGCAGTACTTC. The V and J genes are TRBV25-1 and TRBJ2-7; D gene uncertain. Germline V gene lookup returns CDR1 MGHDK and CDR2 SYGVNS. This CDR3 is built from 12 residues. V lost 2 bases, J lost 3 bases, and 5 bases lay in between.

The V gene is TRBV11-2, the J gene TRBJ2-3, with D maybe TRBD2 (6 bases). The V and J ends lost 1 base and 0 bases respectively, with 14 bases between them. Germline V gene lookup returns CDR1 SGHAT and CDR2 FQNNGV. The CDR3 runs 17 residues. This chain's CDR3 is CASSLGVLAWSTDTQYF. CDR3 sequence (DNA): TGTGCCAGCAGCTTAGGTGTGCTAGCGTGGAGCACAGATACGCAGTATTTT.

As concerns this clone: At the DNA level, this CDR3 is encoded by other sequences in the same sample as well. The genes are TRBV18 and TRBJ2-5; 10 bases match TRBD1. Per germline, CDR1 KGHSH and CDR2 LQKENI. V gave up 1 base and J gave up 4 bases; unmatched junction bases: 3. The CDR3 extends over 15 amino acids. In DNA, the CDR3 is TGTGCCAGCTCACCACGACAGGGGGCGGGAGAGACCCAGTACTTC. Amino acid sequence: CASSPRQGAGETQYF.

The chain combines TRBV3-1 (or the pseudogene TRBV3-2) with TRBJ1-1; 8 nucleotides line up with TRBD1. The CDR3 sequence is 15 residues long. V shed 4 bases, J shed 4 bases, and the junction held 8 bases outside the gene matches. Looked up from germline, CDR1 is LGHDT and CDR2 is YNNKEL (reference sequence). Here the CDR3 reads CASSLQGAMGTEAFF. CDR3 DNA: TGTGCCAGCAGCCTTCAGGGGGCGATGGGCACTGAAGCTTTCTTT.

This clone was detected once. This rearrangement joins TRBV28 to TRBJ1-6; the match to TRBD1 covers 8 bases. The J segment lost 13 bases and the V segment lost 4 bases, leaving 6 bases of the junction unmatched. The CDR3 runs 13 residues. Germline loops: CDR1 MDHEN, CDR2 SYDVKM. The CDR3 is CASSSRQGPPLHF. The CDR3 DNA sequence: TGTGCCAGCAGTTCACGACAGGGGCCCCCCCTCCACTTT.

The V and J genes are TRBV28 and TRBJ2-3; 14 bases are a match to TRBD2. The length of the CDR3 is 17 residues. Germline values: CDR1 MDHEN, CDR2 SYDVKM. V shed 5 bases, J shed 3 bases, and the junction held 7 bases outside the gene matches. The CDR3 protein is CASSPGTSGRGTDTQYF. For the CDR3, the DNA is TGTGCCAGCAGTCCAGGGACTAGCGGGAGAGGTACAGATACGCAGTATTTT.

The chain is built from TRBV2 and TRBJ2-7; TRBD1 might be the D (5 bases). Per germline, CDR1 SNHLY and CDR2 FYNNEI. Trimming left V 6 bases short and J 0 bases short, with 9 bases between. The CDR3 length is 13 residues. The CDR3 DNA is TGTGCCAGCAGGGCAGACAGCTCCTACGAGCAGTACTTC. Encoded protein: CASRADSSYEQYF.

V gene TRBV24-1 combines with J gene TRBJ1-2; D is perhaps TRBD1 (5 bases). The germline V gene encodes CDR1 KGHDR and CDR2 SFDVKD. The CDR3 totals 12 residues. Deletions cut 5 bases from V and 7 bases from J, with 10 bases between. The CDR3 bases are TGTGCCACCAGTGCAGGGCGGGGTGGCTACACCTTC. This encodes CATSAGRGGYTF.

V usage is TRBV6-6 and J usage is TRBJ1-5; 11 bases map to TRBD1. This CDR3 region has 15 residues. The ends lost 4 bases at V and 5 bases at J; junction bases unmatched: 4. Germline CDR1 and CDR2: MNHNY and SVGAGI (reference sequence). The CDR3: CASSWTGGEDQPQHF. The CDR3, as DNA: TGTGCCAGCAGTTGGACAGGGGGCGAGGATCAGCCCCAGCATTTT.

CDR3 in amino acids: CASSHPGSSPLHF. The CDR3 DNA reads as TGTGCCAGCAGCCACCCAGGGTCGTCACCCCTCCACTTT. The chain joins TRBV7-2 to TRBJ1-6, with D maybe TRBD1 (5 bases). Germline V lookup: CDR1 SGHTA, CDR2 FQGNSA. V was shortened by 5 bases and J by 10 bases, with 12 bases between the two germline ends. There are 13 residues in the CDR3.

The chain couples TRBV2 to TRBJ2-3; D gene unclear. This CDR3 contains 15 residues. The germline V and J ends were trimmed by 10 bases and 0 bases, with 17 bases remaining between them. Germline V gene data show CDR1 as SNHLY and CDR2 as FYNNEI. In DNA, the CDR3 is TGTGCCACCGATGAATTGGCCCCAAGCACAGATACGCAGTATTTT. Amino acids: CATDELAPSTDTQYF.

The chain is built from TRBV7-2 and TRBJ2-3; the D gene is possibly TRBD1 (6 bases). V lost 1 base and J lost 3, with 11 bases in between. Germline-derived CDR1 and CDR2 are SGHTA and FQGNSA. The CDR3 totals 15 residues. The chain's CDR3 is CASSLGTAGTDTQYF. The CDR3 nucleotides are TGTGCCAGCAGCTTAGGGACAGCAGGGACAGATACGCAGTATTTT.

The genes are TRBV6-5 and TRBJ2-1; unclear D gene. The germline V gene encodes CDR1 MNHEY and CDR2 SVGAGI. Trimming left V 0 bases short and J 5 bases short, with 14 bases between. The CDR3 runs to 16 residues. CDR3 nucleotides: TGTGCCAGCAGTTACTCGGGTGGCGCTCGGGACAATGAGCAGTTCTTC. This translates into CASSYSGGARDNEQFF.

This sequence joins TRBV2 and TRBJ1-4; TRBD1 might be the D (6 bases). The CDR3 covers 15 residues. CDR1 and CDR2 (germline): SNHLY, FYNNEI. V dropped 4 bases and J dropped 2 bases, with 11 bases sitting between them. The CDR3 DNA reads TGTGCCAGCAGTGTGGAGGGGGGGACTAATGAAAAACTGTTTTTT. Its protein product is CASSVEGGTNEKLFF.

The V call is TRBV19, the J call TRBJ2-1; no clear D. Germline assignment: CDR1 LNHDA and CDR2 SQIVND (reference sequence). V shed 8 bases and J shed 1 base, with 9 bases lying between them. This CDR3 is built from 13 residues. CDR3 sequence reads: CASGRRSYNEQFF. DNA of the CDR3: TGTGCCAGTGGGCGCCGTTCCTACAATGAGCAGTTCTTC.

The chain combines TRBV29-1 with TRBJ1-1; D call uncertain. Germline CDR1 is SQVTM and CDR2 is ANQGSEA. The V end was cut by 5 bases, the J end by 3 bases, with 16 bases between. The CDR3 has 14 residues. CDR3 in amino acids: CSVSRSFQDTEAFF. The DNA for the CDR3 is TGCAGCGTTAGCAGGTCATTCCAAGACACTGAAGCTTTCTTT.

The DNA for the CDR3 is TGCGCCAGCAGCCTCTCCGGGACTAGCAGGTTAGGCGATGAGCAGTTCTTC. The encoded protein is CASSLSGTSRLGDEQFF. The J gene is TRBJ2-1, the V gene TRBV5-1, with 9 bases fitting TRBD2. CDR3 length: 17 amino acids. CDR1 and CDR2 from the germline V gene are SGHRS and YFSETQ. V lost 4 bases, J lost 8 bases, and 16 bases stayed unmatched.

The V call is TRBV7-9, the J call TRBJ1-5, with a weak D call TRBD1 (5 bases). The CDR3 runs 14 residues. Between the trimmed V and J ends, which lost 5 bases and 7 bases, there was a span of 15 bases. CDR1 is SEHNR, CDR2 FQNEAQ, per germline (reference sequence). CDR3: CASSPGQGGQPQHF. The CDR3 region has the DNA TGTGCCAGCAGCCCCGGGCAGGGTGGACAGCCCCAGCATTTT.

The rearrangement uses TRBV18 and TRBJ2-5; D ambiguous. This CDR3 is 13 amino acids long. CDR1 KGHSH and CDR2 LQKENI come from the germline V gene. Trimming pared 1 base from V and 2 bases from J, leaving 5 bases between. CDR3 sequence reads: CASSPQAQETQYF. In DNA form, the CDR3 reads TGTGCCAGCTCACCACAAGCGCAAGAGACCCAGTACTTC.

V is TRBV28 and J is TRBJ1-1, with 7 bases that match TRBD1. V gave up 5 bases and J gave up 5 bases; unmatched junction bases: 8. From germline, CDR1 is MDHEN and CDR2 SYDVKM. The length of the CDR3 is 14 residues. In DNA form, the CDR3 reads TGTGCCAGCAGTCCTGGACAGGCCGGGACTGAAGCTTTCTTT. Translation gives CASSPGQAGTEAFF.

The CDR3 loop is CASRSGQGGQPQHF. CDR3 sequence (DNA): TGTGCCAGCAGATCCGGACAGGGAGGCCAGCCCCAGCATTTT. The genes are TRBV6-5 and TRBJ1-5; 8 positions match TRBD1. Germline CDR1 MNHEY, CDR2 SVGAGI. The CDR3 is 14 residues long. Losses at the gene ends were 6 bases for V and 7 bases for J; bases not matched to a gene: 8.